These T cell receptor beta chains were read from a single sample in a study of response to subunit inactivated influenza vaccine. Each CDR3 protein is one row after TCRdb ran MiXCR on the RT-PCR reads. The table has about 830,000 distinct CDR3 sequences, less than 20% seen once. The sample here was PBMCs from blood, taken approximately 5 days after vaccination. Every receptor here comes from a man between 45 and 60 years old who received an inactivated influenza vaccine. The conserved cysteine and the conserved F or W are not part of the CDR3 here.

v_call | cdr3_aa
TRBV6-2/TRBV6-3 | AIRLGQGGSETL
TRBV12-3/TRBV12-4 | ASSLARGPTEAF
TRBV12-3/TRBV12-4 | ASSLESEAF
TRBV4-2 | ASSHLRSTLYQETQY
TRBV4-3 | ASSQFEAASYEQY
TRBV7-9 | ASSYGGGAYYNEQF
TRBV10-3 | AITPAGDYEQY
TRBV24-1 | ATSAASGGPDTQY
TRBV20-1 | SALPGQGSGEAF
TRBV11-2 | ASSSLAAVGEQF
TRBV3-1 | ASSQPGQGYNSPLH
TRBV20-1 | SARTQSGNAYEQY
TRBV5-1 | ASSLALVGYGYT
TRBV6-2/TRBV6-3 | ASSLADRGSQPQH
TRBV7-2 | ASSLDSSYTEAF
TRBV29-1 | SVADGLAGNEQF
TRBV6-2/TRBV6-3 | ASSYGRTGERKSAQPQH
TRBV6-1 | ASSELSGRGETQY
TRBV12-3/TRBV12-4 | ASSLGGGHIQTQY
TRBV7-9 | ASSRTAADTGELF
TRBV19 | ASSRSGDSWNEQF
TRBV28 | ASSFKEFTDTGELF
TRBV4-2 | ASSQDYRRGRETQY
TRBV4-1 | ASSLTGSRYGNQPQH
TRBV15 | ATSRDKRGGDQPQH
TRBV20-1 | SARRRGNTGELF
TRBV11-1 | ASSSRQGLAGGPRVSEQY
TRBV20-1 | SARDLGWQNYGYT
TRBV10-3 | AISDLGPNEKLF
TRBV12-3/TRBV12-4 | ASSSSPTGTREKLF
TRBV20-1 | SARDGSTQY
TRBV20-1 | SARGTRGYQPHH
TRBV7-6 | ASSLELAGNWDNEQF
TRBV27 | ASSFWATGEQY
TRBV20-1 | SASGLAGVPTGELF
TRBV29-1 | SVLSGQGAGYT
TRBV7-3 | ASSTGLGSEQF
TRBV15 | ATSRPGPYEQY
TRBV12-3/TRBV12-4 | ASSPGDKPLSPLH
TRBV12-3/TRBV12-4 | ASSLALFNSPLH
TRBV12-3/TRBV12-4 | ASSLRGRENTGELF
TRBV27 | ASRNGQTTGELF
TRBV20-1 | SAQGRQNQPQH
TRBV7-3 | ASSRGSSDTQY
TRBV29-1 | SVSGSDGYT
TRBV9 | ASSVVWGSATDTQY
TRBV6-1 | ASTYTGAVRNEQF
TRBV25-1 | ASSGLGGPYNEQF
TRBV5-6 | ANRSARAF
TRBV20-1 | SALVLAGDGNEQF
TRBV11-2 | ASTQTGSATGEQY
TRBV7-8 | ASSLGQGDIQY
TRBV29-1 | SVERRGTDNEQF
TRBV4-2 | ASSPMTGGDFKQY
TRBV5-4 | ASSLAAGGIQETQY